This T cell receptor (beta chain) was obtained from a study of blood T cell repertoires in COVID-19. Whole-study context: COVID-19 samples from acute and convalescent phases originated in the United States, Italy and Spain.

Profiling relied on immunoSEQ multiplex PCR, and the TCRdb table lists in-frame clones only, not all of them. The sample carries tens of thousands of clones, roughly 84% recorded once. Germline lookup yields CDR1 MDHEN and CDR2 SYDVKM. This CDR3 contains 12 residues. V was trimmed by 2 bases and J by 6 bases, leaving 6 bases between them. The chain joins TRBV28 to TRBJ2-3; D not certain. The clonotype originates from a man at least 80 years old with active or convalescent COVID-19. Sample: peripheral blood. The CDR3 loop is CASSLMRDTQYF. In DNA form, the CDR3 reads TGTGCCAGCAGTTTAATGCGGGATACGCAGTATTTT.